This T cell receptor beta chain was profiled in a study of post-analysis software for immune sequencing data. Study findings and constraints: Normalized Chao1 diversity in multiple sclerosis patients fell significantly below that of controls. Co-batched samples clustered tightly together by F measure. A handful of TRBV segments were significantly more frequent in patients than in controls. TRBV5-6, TRBV5-1 and TRBV20-1 were among these segments.

This clonotype was seen a handful of times. Antigen: not known. The CDR3 is 13 amino acids. The TCR beta cDNA libraries carried unique molecular identifiers. It was from approximately 0.91 to 9.4 million T cells that some 470,000 cDNA molecules came. MiXCR, run by TCRdb on the PCR reads, gives a single entry per CDR3 protein. The data contain some 890,000 distinct CDR3 sequences, roughly 50% of them singletons. V is TRBV12-3 or TRBV12-4 and J is TRBJ2-5, with D perhaps TRBD1 or TRBD2 (5 bases each). The DNA end lines up better with TRBJ2-7; the J call may be wrong. The TCR originated in a girl aged 10 to 17 with multiple sclerosis. The sample taken for sequencing was blood. The CDR3 here is CASSSGPLGEQYF. DNA of the CDR3: TGTGCCAGCAGTTCGGGACCCCTGGGCGAGCAGTACTTC.